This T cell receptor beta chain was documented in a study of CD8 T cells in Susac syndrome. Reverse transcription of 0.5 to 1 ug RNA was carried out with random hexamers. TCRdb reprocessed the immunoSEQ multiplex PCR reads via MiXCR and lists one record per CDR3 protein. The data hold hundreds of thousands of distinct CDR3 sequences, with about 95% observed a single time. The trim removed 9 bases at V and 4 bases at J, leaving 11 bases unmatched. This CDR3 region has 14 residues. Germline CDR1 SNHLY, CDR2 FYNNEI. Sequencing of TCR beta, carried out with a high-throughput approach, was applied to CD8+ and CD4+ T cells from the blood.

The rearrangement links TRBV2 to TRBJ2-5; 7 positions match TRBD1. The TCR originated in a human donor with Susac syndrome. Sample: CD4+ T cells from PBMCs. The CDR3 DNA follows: TGTGCCAGAGGGCGCACAGGGGTGGTAGAGACCCAGTACTTC. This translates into CARGRTGVVETQYF.